This record looks at one TCR beta chain sequence and its context. Its antigen is unidentified. The data originate from a study of blood T cells in healthy people across ages. For the study at large: The capture of about one barcoded beta molecule per two T cells was achieved by template switching. Overall study results and limits: Estimates based on one million T cells were treated as lower bounds. Per million T cells, TCR beta diversity dropped roughly linearly as age increased.

Next came a second PCR, run for roughly 6 to 11 cycles, which used a sample-barcoded 5' primer along with a J-beta primer mix. TCRdb re-derived calls from the 5' RACE reads in MiXCR, one entry per CDR3 protein. The table lists nearly 1 million distinct CDR3 sequences, around 54% of them singletons. The CDR3 sequence is 15 residues long. V was cut by 8 bases and J by 0 bases, with 14 bases left in between. All donors came from Russia, were Caucasian and healthy, and spanned ages about 6 to 90. Sample: blood. The sequence was obtained from an older woman in good health. The chain uses TRBV12-3 or TRBV12-4 and TRBJ2-1; D possibly matches TRBD1 or TRBD2 (5 bases each). For the CDR3, the DNA is TGTGCCAGCGTCCGGGGCGGATCCTCCTACAATGAGCAGTTCTTC. It is translated as CASVRGGSSYNEQFF.